Sequencing of this TCR beta chain was carried out in a study of shared clonotypes between healthy human individuals. This clone was recorded only once. The antigen is unknown. The study's findings and limits: Researchers sampled only blood; tissue repertoires likely differ.

Germline lookup yields CDR1 SNHLY and CDR2 FYNNEI. This CDR3 is built from 12 residues. J was trimmed by 3 bases and V by 9 bases; bases with no gene match: 3. The authors distributed each subset's genomic DNA evenly over several immunoSEQ plates. Unsorted PBMC samples were amplified in replicate PCRs containing around 300 ng DNA, about 28,000 T cell genomes. The table came from immunoSEQ multiplex PCR; TCRdb's copy has only in-frame clones and leaves some out. Found here are about 490,000 clones, 60% to 85% of them singletons; the top ten hold under 15%. Every contributor of samples was a Caucasian grown-up residing in Nashville, Tennessee.

The V gene is TRBV2, the J gene TRBJ2-3; 7 nucleotides line up with TRBD2. This TCR derives from a woman aged 40 to 50 in good health. Some clones in this sample may be carry-over from other donors' samples. The sequencing input was PBMCs. This chain's CDR3 is CARGEGTDTQYF. CDR3 sequence (DNA): TGTGCCAGGGGGGAGGGGACAGATACGCAGTATTTT.